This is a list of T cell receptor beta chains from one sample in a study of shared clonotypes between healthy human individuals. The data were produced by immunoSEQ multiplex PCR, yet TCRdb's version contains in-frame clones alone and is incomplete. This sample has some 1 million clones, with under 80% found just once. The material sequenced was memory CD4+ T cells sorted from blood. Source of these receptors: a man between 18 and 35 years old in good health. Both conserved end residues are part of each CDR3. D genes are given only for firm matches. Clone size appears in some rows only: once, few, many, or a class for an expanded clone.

cdr3_aa: CASSIKGAKGEKLFF; cdr3_nt: TGTGCCAGTAGTATTAAGGGGGCGAAAGGTGAAAAACTGTTTTTT; d_call: TRBD1; clone_size: -; j_call: TRBJ1-4; v_call: TRBV19; cdr3_length: 15
cdr3_aa: CASSLAAGGSTDTQYF; cdr3_nt: TGTGCCAGCAGCTTGGCCGCGGGGGGGAGCACAGATACGCAGTATTTT; d_call: TRBD2; clone_size: -; j_call: TRBJ2-3; v_call: TRBV5-8; cdr3_length: 16
cdr3_aa: CASTHRGSSPNTGELFF; cdr3_nt: TGTGCCAGCACCCACAGGGGATCGTCCCCGAACACCGGGGAGCTGTTTTTT; d_call: TRBD1; clone_size: -; j_call: TRBJ2-2; v_call: TRBV9; cdr3_length: 17
cdr3_aa: CASSLLTSGGSATQYF; cdr3_nt: TGTGCCAGCAGCTTGTTAACTAGCGGGGGGTCCGCGACCCAGTACTTC; d_call: TRBD2; clone_size: -; j_call: TRBJ2-5; v_call: TRBV5-4; cdr3_length: 16
cdr3_aa: CASSEELKTGELFF; cdr3_nt: TGTGCCAGCAGTGAAGAACTTAAGACCGGGGAGCTGTTTTTT; d_call: -; clone_size: -; j_call: TRBJ2-2; v_call: TRBV2; cdr3_length: 14
cdr3_aa: CASKQPPEAFF; cdr3_nt: TGTGCCAGCAAACAACCTCCAGAAGCTTTCTTT; d_call: -; clone_size: -; j_call: TRBJ1-1; v_call: TRBV6-6; cdr3_length: 11
cdr3_aa: CASTLTGGGEKLFF; cdr3_nt: TGCGCCAGCACCCTGACAGGGGGCGGTGAAAAACTGTTTTTT; d_call: TRBD1; clone_size: -; j_call: TRBJ1-4; v_call: TRBV5-1; cdr3_length: 14
cdr3_aa: CSVAGDNNEQFF; cdr3_nt: TGCAGCGTTGCTGGAGATAACAATGAGCAGTTCTTC; d_call: -; clone_size: -; j_call: TRBJ2-1; v_call: TRBV29-1; cdr3_length: 12
cdr3_aa: CASSLGGSQPQHF; cdr3_nt: TGTGCCAGCAGCTTAGGGGGGTCCCAGCCCCAGCATTTT; d_call: -; clone_size: -; j_call: TRBJ1-5; v_call: TRBV7-6; cdr3_length: 13
cdr3_aa: CASSTGQTGNVLTF; cdr3_nt: TGTGCCAGCAGCACAGGTCAAACGGGCAACGTCCTGACTTTC; d_call: -; clone_size: few; j_call: TRBJ2-6; v_call: TRBV25-1; cdr3_length: 14
cdr3_aa: CAVRGLHNEQFF; cdr3_nt: TGTGCCGTCAGGGGGCTCCACAATGAGCAGTTCTTC; d_call: TRBD1; clone_size: -; j_call: TRBJ2-1; v_call: TRBV19; cdr3_length: 12
cdr3_aa: CASSTIQDYYGYTF; cdr3_nt: TGTGCCAGTAGTACCATACAGGATTACTATGGCTACACCTTC; d_call: -; clone_size: once; j_call: TRBJ1-2; v_call: TRBV19; cdr3_length: 14
cdr3_aa: CASSPGGLAGSRTDTQYF; cdr3_nt: TGTGCCAGCTCACCAGGGGGACTAGCGGGATCTAGGACAGATACGCAGTATTTT; d_call: TRBD2; clone_size: -; j_call: TRBJ2-3; v_call: TRBV18; cdr3_length: 18
cdr3_aa: CASIGRDRYEQYF; cdr3_nt: TGTGCCAGCATAGGCAGGGACAGGTACGAGCAGTACTTC; d_call: TRBD1; clone_size: -; j_call: TRBJ2-7; v_call: TRBV6-1; cdr3_length: 13
cdr3_aa: CASSLGGTHSYGYTF; cdr3_nt: TGTGCCAGCAGCTTAGGTGGGACACACTCCTATGGCTACACCTTC; d_call: -; clone_size: -; j_call: TRBJ1-2; v_call: TRBV7-2; cdr3_length: 15
cdr3_aa: CASSVGLAGGTVPDTQYF; cdr3_nt: TGTGCCAGCAGCGTAGGCCTAGCGGGGGGGACGGTTCCAGATACGCAGTATTTT; d_call: TRBD2; clone_size: -; j_call: TRBJ2-3; v_call: TRBV9; cdr3_length: 18
cdr3_aa: CASRAWGAHGYGYTF; cdr3_nt: TGTGCCAGCAGGGCCTGGGGGGCGCATGGCTATGGCTACACCTTC; d_call: -; clone_size: -; j_call: TRBJ1-2; v_call: TRBV28; cdr3_length: 15
cdr3_aa: CASSPTVAGGLNEQFF; cdr3_nt: TGTGCCAGCAGCCCTACCGTAGCGGGGGGGCTCAATGAGCAGTTCTTC; d_call: TRBD2; clone_size: -; j_call: TRBJ2-1; v_call: TRBV6-6; cdr3_length: 16
cdr3_aa: CASSEKRSYGEQFF; cdr3_nt: TGCGCCAGCAGTGAAAAGCGGTCCTATGGTGAGCAGTTCTTC; d_call: -; clone_size: -; j_call: TRBJ2-1; v_call: TRBV10-2; cdr3_length: 14
cdr3_aa: CASSLGGTGKAFF; cdr3_nt: TGTGCCAGCAGCCTAGGAGGGACAGGGAAGGCTTTCTTT; d_call: TRBD1; clone_size: few; j_call: TRBJ1-1; v_call: TRBV7-2; cdr3_length: 13
cdr3_aa: CASRSLRQGIYGYTF; cdr3_nt: TGTGCCAGCAGGTCCTTAAGGCAGGGGATATATGGCTACACCTTC; d_call: -; clone_size: -; j_call: TRBJ1-2; v_call: TRBV2; cdr3_length: 15
cdr3_aa: CASSLGGGGSYEQYF; cdr3_nt: TGTGCCAGCAGCTTAGGAGGCGGGGGAAGCTACGAGCAGTACTTC; d_call: TRBD2; clone_size: -; j_call: TRBJ2-7; v_call: TRBV11-2; cdr3_length: 15
cdr3_aa: CASKVTGTNTEAFF; cdr3_nt: TGTGCCAGCAAGGTCACAGGAACGAACACTGAAGCTTTCTTT; d_call: -; clone_size: -; j_call: TRBJ1-1; v_call: TRBV6-1; cdr3_length: 14
cdr3_aa: CASSFRVQETQYF; cdr3_nt: TGCGCCAGCAGCTTCCGGGTCCAAGAGACCCAGTACTTC; d_call: -; clone_size: -; j_call: TRBJ2-5; v_call: TRBV5-1; cdr3_length: 13
cdr3_aa: CASSLVVGEQYF; cdr3_nt: TGCGCCAGCAGCTTGGTCGTTGGCGAGCAGTACTTC; d_call: -; clone_size: -; j_call: TRBJ2-7; v_call: TRBV5-1; cdr3_length: 12
cdr3_aa: CAWSFKPGQGSSYEQYF; cdr3_nt: TGTGCCTGGAGCTTTAAACCGGGACAGGGAAGCTCCTACGAGCAGTACTTC; d_call: TRBD1; clone_size: -; j_call: TRBJ2-7; v_call: TRBV30; cdr3_length: 17
cdr3_aa: CASSFRDGGTYEQYF; cdr3_nt: TGTGCCAGCAGCTTCCGGGACGGTGGAACCTACGAGCAGTACTTC; d_call: -; clone_size: -; j_call: TRBJ2-7; v_call: TRBV5-5; cdr3_length: 15
cdr3_aa: CASSLDRGGYNEQFF; cdr3_nt: TGTGCCAGCAGCTTAGATCGCGGGGGGTACAATGAGCAGTTCTTC; d_call: TRBD2; clone_size: -; j_call: TRBJ2-1; v_call: TRBV11-2; cdr3_length: 15
cdr3_aa: CASSQDWDRGTDTQYF; cdr3_nt: TGCGCCAGCAGCCAAGATTGGGACAGGGGAACAGATACGCAGTATTTT; d_call: TRBD1; clone_size: -; j_call: TRBJ2-3; v_call: TRBV4-3; cdr3_length: 16
cdr3_aa: CASSYSGSGTDTQYF; cdr3_nt: TGCGCCAGCAGCTATAGCGGGAGTGGCACAGATACGCAGTATTTT; d_call: TRBD2; clone_size: -; j_call: TRBJ2-3; v_call: TRBV5-1; cdr3_length: 15
cdr3_aa: CASSYRDDQPQHF; cdr3_nt: TGTGCCAGCAGCTACCGGGACGATCAGCCCCAGCATTTT; d_call: -; clone_size: -; j_call: TRBJ1-5; v_call: TRBV7-2; cdr3_length: 13
cdr3_aa: CASSQDSQRRGGSPLHF; cdr3_nt: TGCGCCAGCAGCCAAGATTCCCAAAGGCGGGGAGGTTCACCCCTCCACTTT; d_call: -; clone_size: -; j_call: TRBJ1-6; v_call: TRBV4-3; cdr3_length: 17
cdr3_aa: CAGGQFLRGETQYF; cdr3_nt: TGTGCCGGGGGACAGTTCCTTCGGGGAGAGACCCAGTACTTC; d_call: TRBD1; clone_size: -; j_call: TRBJ2-5; v_call: TRBV6-1; cdr3_length: 14
cdr3_aa: CASSQAPGQGGETQYF; cdr3_nt: TGTGCCAGCAGCCAAGCCCCGGGCCAGGGGGGCGAGACCCAGTACTTC; d_call: -; clone_size: -; j_call: TRBJ2-5; v_call: TRBV7-3; cdr3_length: 16
cdr3_aa: CAISNTGNTGELFF; cdr3_nt: TGTGCCATCAGTAATACAGGGAACACCGGGGAGCTGTTTTTT; d_call: -; clone_size: -; j_call: TRBJ2-2; v_call: TRBV10-3; cdr3_length: 14
cdr3_aa: CASSWSTSGRDTQYF; cdr3_nt: TGTGCCAGCAGCTGGTCAACTAGCGGGAGGGATACGCAGTATTTT; d_call: TRBD2; clone_size: once; j_call: TRBJ2-3; v_call: TRBV7-2; cdr3_length: 15
cdr3_aa: CASSDLTSNEQFF; cdr3_nt: TGCGCCAGCAGTGACCTCACTAGCAATGAGCAGTTCTTC; d_call: -; clone_size: -; j_call: TRBJ2-1; v_call: TRBV10-1; cdr3_length: 13
cdr3_aa: CASSQTAGGAYEQYF; cdr3_nt: TGCGCCAGCAGCCAAACGGCGGGAGGGGCCTACGAGCAGTACTTC; d_call: TRBD2; clone_size: -; j_call: TRBJ2-7; v_call: TRBV4-1; cdr3_length: 15